This is a list of T cell receptor beta chains from one sample in a study of CD4 and CD8 cells across lung adenocarcinoma regions. TCRdb re-derived calls from the PCR reads in MiXCR, one entry per CDR3 protein. The sample shows 18,000 or so distinct CDR3 sequences, approximately 47% of them seen only once. The sample consisted of CD8+ T cells from the center of a lung tumor. The receptors stem from a female donor with lung adenocarcinoma. The CD4 and CD8 labels of this study may be unreliable. Both conserved end residues are part of each CDR3. A D gene is named only where the DNA matches it firmly.

V	J	D	CDR3
TRBV6-1	TRBJ2-7	.	CASKTGVSVYEQYF
TRBV10-3	TRBJ2-1	TRBD2	CANMPSGGVIYNEQFF
TRBV6-1	TRBJ1-6	.	CASSEDLNSPLHF
TRBV12-3/TRBV12-4	TRBJ1-1	.	CASRRGEGTEAFF
TRBV6-8	.	.	CAQGVGGRGGETQYF
TRBV6-1	TRBJ2-1	.	CASAPTSPPYNEQFF
TRBV6-5	.	TRBD1	CASSFASRGREQYF
TRBV6-1	TRBJ1-2	TRBD1	CASRRQGAAGYTF
TRBV7-3	TRBJ2-3	.	CASSFGPKPLDTQYF
TRBV7-2	TRBJ2-3	.	CASSRGGAADTQYF
TRBV9	TRBJ2-1	.	CASSVGRSNEQFF
TRBV6-1	TRBJ2-1	.	CASSEVGANEQFF